This T cell receptor beta chain emerged from a study of human T cells and chemical hapten exposure. Regarding the study as a whole: It was expanded TCRs that formed significantly more large CDR3 similarity clusters than controls did.

TCRdb reprocessed the RACE reads with MiXCR, giving one entry per CDR3 protein. The sample lists around 150,000 distinct CDR3 sequences; around a quarter were seen once. Documented time point: patch test 3, about 24 weeks after DPC sensitization. Noted treatment: therapeutic diphenylcyclopropenone sensitization with weekly scalp DPC. V lost 3 bases to trimming and J lost 1 base, with 22 bases between them. The CDR3 extends over 18 amino acids. The germline CDR1 and CDR2 sequences are SGHDT and YYEEEE. Details on this clonotype: Its antigen remains unidentified.

The source is a woman between 18 and 29 years old with alopecia areata. Some clones in this sample may be carry-over from other donors' samples. The input for sequencing was whole blood, taken in connection with sensitization to the hapten diphenylcyclopropenone (DPC). The chain employs TRBV5-6 and TRBJ1-1, with D possibly being TRBD1 (6 bases). Here the CDR3 reads CASSSLFGGRRENTEAFF. CDR3 sequence (DNA): TGTGCCAGCAGCTCCCTGTTCGGGGGCCGCAGGGAGAACACTGAAGCTTTCTTT.